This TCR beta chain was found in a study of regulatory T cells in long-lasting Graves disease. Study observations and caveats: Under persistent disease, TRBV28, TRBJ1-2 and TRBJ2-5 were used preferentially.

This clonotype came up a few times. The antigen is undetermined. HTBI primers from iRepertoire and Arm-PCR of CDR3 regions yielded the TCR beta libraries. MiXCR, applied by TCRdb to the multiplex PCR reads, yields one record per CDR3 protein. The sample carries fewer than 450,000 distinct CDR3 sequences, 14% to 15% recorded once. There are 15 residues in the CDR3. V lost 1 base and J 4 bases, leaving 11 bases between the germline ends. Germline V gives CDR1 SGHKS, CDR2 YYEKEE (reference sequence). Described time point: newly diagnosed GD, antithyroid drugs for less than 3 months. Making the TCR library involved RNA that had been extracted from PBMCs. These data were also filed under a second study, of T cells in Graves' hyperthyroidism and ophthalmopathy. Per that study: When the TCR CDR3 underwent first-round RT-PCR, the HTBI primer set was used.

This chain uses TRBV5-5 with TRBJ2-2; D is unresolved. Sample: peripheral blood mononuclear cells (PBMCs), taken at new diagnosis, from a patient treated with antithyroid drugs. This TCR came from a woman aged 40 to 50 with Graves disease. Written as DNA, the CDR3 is TGTGCCAGCAGCTTGAACCCCATGGGCACCGGGGAGCTGTTTTTT. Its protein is CASSLNPMGTGELFF.